This T cell receptor (beta chain) was profiled in a study of T cell repertoires in cytomegalovirus infection. TCRdb called the reads again in MiXCR, with one record for every CDR3 protein. The sample yields around 430,000 distinct CDR3 sequences, roughly 46% seen once. A note on this clonotype: Its antigen is unknown.

Germline CDR1 MNHEY, CDR2 SVGAGI. The CDR3 contains 16 residues. Trimming cost V 0 bases and J 4 bases, with 13 bases left between them. The V gene is TRBV6-5, the J gene TRBJ2-1; tentatively, D is TRBD2 (6 bases). Sequences were derived from cultured PBMCs, sampled from culture after CMV antigen stimulation. The TCR comes from a human donor in good health (CMV status not recorded). Some clones in this sample may be carry-over from other donors' samples. The CDR3: CASSYSPGTYYNEQFF. The CDR3 bases are TGTGCCAGCAGTTACTCACCCGGGACTTATTACAATGAGCAGTTCTTC.